Listed here are 14 T cell receptor beta chains from one sample, sequenced in a study of shared clonotypes between healthy human individuals. Generated by immunoSEQ multiplex PCR, the TCRdb table keeps only in-frame clones and is missing some. Of over a million clones in the sample, about 80% were seen once. The sample comprised memory CD4+ T cells from PBMCs. As to subset: CD45RA-negative fraction. These receptors were collected from a man between 18 and 29 years old in good health. Some clones in this sample may be carry-over from other donors' samples.

This chain connects TRBV9 to TRBJ2-2; 9 bases align to TRBD2. V shed 5 bases, J shed 3 bases, and the junction held 5 bases outside the gene matches. Germline V gives CDR1 SGDLS, CDR2 YYNGEE. This CDR3 spans 15 amino acids. The CDR3 region is CASSARLADTGELFF. The CDR3 bases are TGTGCCAGCAGTGCTAGACTAGCGGACACCGGGGAGCTGTTTTTT.

CDR3 protein: CASSPTRMNTGELFF. CDR3 bases: TGTGCCAGCAGCCCGACTAGGATGAACACCGGGGAGCTGTTTTTT. The gene calls are TRBV4-2 and TRBJ2-2; possible D gene TRBD2, 6 bases. With 4 bases removed from V and 1 base from J, the gap between germline ends came to 10 bases. The CDR3 runs 15 residues. Germline V gene data show CDR1 as LGHNA and CDR2 as YNFKEQ.

Here the CDR3 reads CASSLNRVSSYNEQFF. As DNA, the CDR3 is TGTGCCAGCAGTTTAAACAGGGTTAGCTCCTACAATGAGCAGTTCTTC. This chain uses TRBV6-5 with TRBJ2-1, with D tentatively TRBD1 (6 bases). CDR1 is MNHEY, CDR2 SVGAGI, per germline. This CDR3 is 16 amino acids long. With 4 bases removed from V and 0 bases from J, the gap between germline ends came to 13 bases.

The chain is built from TRBV19 and TRBJ2-6; 7 bases align to TRBD1. The CDR3 length is 15 residues. After removal of 5 bases from V and 2 bases from J, the junction contained 3 bases not matched to a gene. Germline CDR1 and CDR2: LNHDA and SQIVND (reference sequence). The DNA for the CDR3 is TGTGCCAGTAGTCTAACAGGGGCTGGGGCCAACGTCCTGACTTTC. It codes for CASSLTGAGANVLTF.

The V gene is TRBV19, the J gene TRBJ2-6, with D perhaps matching TRBD1 or TRBD2 (6 bases each). The CDR3 has 15 amino acids. CDR1 LNHDA and CDR2 SQIVND come from the germline V gene (reference sequence). V lost 5 bases and J lost 2, with 10 bases in between. The CDR3 reads CASSLGGAGANVLTF. DNA for the CDR3: TGTGCCAGTAGTCTCGGGGGCGCTGGGGCCAACGTCCTGACTTTC.

This clone was found once. Other nucleotide sequences in the sample specify the same CDR3. The chain links TRBV18 to TRBJ2-3; D unclear. The CDR3 runs to 13 residues. Trimming pared 3 bases from V and 0 bases from J, leaving 4 bases between. The germline V gene encodes CDR1 KGHSH and CDR2 LQKENI. CDR3 in amino acids: CASSPPSTDTQYF. The CDR3 bases are TGTGCCAGCTCACCGCCTAGCACAGATACGCAGTATTTT.

This chain connects TRBV27 to TRBJ1-5; TRBD1 might be the D (5 bases). V was cut by 8 bases and J by 9 bases, with 17 bases left in between. The CDR3 contains 13 residues. CDR1 is MNHEY, CDR2 SMNVEV, per germline (reference sequence). CDR3 protein: CASGAGRVRPQHF. The CDR3 DNA reads as TGTGCCAGCGGGGCAGGCCGCGTGCGGCCCCAGCATTTT.

In this sample, this clone turned up a few times. This same CDR3 is encoded by further DNA sequences in the sample. The chain joins TRBV30 to TRBJ1-1; D perhaps matches TRBD1 (5 bases). Trimming removed 3 bases at V and 3 bases at J, with 11 bases between. Germline CDR1 is GTSNPN and CDR2 is SVGIG (reference sequence). The CDR3 contains 13 residues. CDR3 region: CAWSGGGDTEAFF. The DNA for the CDR3 is TGTGCCTGGAGCGGGGGAGGCGACACTGAAGCTTTCTTT. Full variable domain (outside the CDR3, taken from reference TRBV30 and TRBJ1-1): SQTIHQWPATLVQPVGSPLSLECTVEGTSNPNLYWYRQAAGRGLQLLFYSVGIGQISSEVPQNLSASRPQDRQFILSSKKLLLSDSGFYLCAWSGGGDTEAFFGQGTRLTVV.

The chain combines TRBV11-1 with TRBJ1-1; 9 bases fit TRBD1. The CDR3 is 15 residues long. From germline, CDR1 is SGHAT and CDR2 FQDESV (reference sequence). Trimming at V came to 5 bases and at J to 7 bases, leaving 11 bases not matched to a gene. The CDR3 region is CASSRSQGAQGEAFF. The CDR3 DNA is TGTGCCAGCAGCCGATCACAGGGGGCGCAGGGTGAAGCTTTCTTT.

The chain recombines TRBV4-1 with TRBJ2-5, with TRBD2 as a possible D gene (6 bases). The CDR3 has 16 residues. V was cut by 1 base and J by 4 bases, with 16 bases left in between. Looked up from germline, CDR1 is MGHRA and CDR2 is YSYEKL. For the CDR3, the DNA is TGCGCCAGCAGCCAAGCTCACGGGAGTGGTAGAGAGACCCAGTACTTC. It translates to CASSQAHGSGRETQYF.

The chain carries TRBV7-3 and TRBJ2-3; 9 positions match TRBD2. The CDR3 runs to 19 residues. CDR1 is SGHTA and CDR2 is FQGTGA in the germline V gene. V was clipped by 0 bases and J by 6 bases; unmatched bases: 16. Here the CDR3 reads CASSLTSGGASGNRDTQYF. CDR3 sequence (DNA): TGTGCCAGCAGCTTAACCAGCGGCGGGGCTAGCGGGAATAGGGATACGCAGTATTTT.

The chain links TRBV2 to TRBJ2-7, with TRBD1 matching 8 bases. In germline, CDR1 is SNHLY, CDR2 FYNNEI. J gave up 7 bases and V 6 bases, and 5 bases lay outside the gene matches. The CDR3 totals 12 residues. The CDR3 spells CASRQTGVEQYF. For the CDR3, the DNA is TGTGCCAGCAGGCAGACAGGGGTTGAGCAGTACTTC.

As for this clone: A much more abundant neighbour one base away suggests this may be a read error. This sequence joins TRBV30 and TRBJ2-5, with TRBD2 identical over 9 bases. CDR1 is GTSNPN and CDR2 is SVGIG in the germline V gene (reference sequence). There are 13 residues in the CDR3. Trimming took 0 bases from V and 9 from J; bases not matched to a gene: 5. CDR3 sequence reads: CAWSVSGSEAQYF. The CDR3 nucleotides are TGTGCCTGGAGTGTTAGCGGGAGTGAGGCCCAGTACTTC.

The rearrangement joins TRBV11-3 to TRBJ2-3; 12 nucleotides match TRBD2. The CDR3 loop spans 17 amino acids. V shed 5 bases and J 0 bases; nucleotides not matched to a gene: 6. Germline loops: CDR1 SGHNT, CDR2 YENEEA. The CDR3 region has the DNA TGTGCCAGCAGCGAAAGGACTAGCGGGATTAGCACAGATACGCAGTATTTT. This codes for CASSERTSGISTDTQYF.